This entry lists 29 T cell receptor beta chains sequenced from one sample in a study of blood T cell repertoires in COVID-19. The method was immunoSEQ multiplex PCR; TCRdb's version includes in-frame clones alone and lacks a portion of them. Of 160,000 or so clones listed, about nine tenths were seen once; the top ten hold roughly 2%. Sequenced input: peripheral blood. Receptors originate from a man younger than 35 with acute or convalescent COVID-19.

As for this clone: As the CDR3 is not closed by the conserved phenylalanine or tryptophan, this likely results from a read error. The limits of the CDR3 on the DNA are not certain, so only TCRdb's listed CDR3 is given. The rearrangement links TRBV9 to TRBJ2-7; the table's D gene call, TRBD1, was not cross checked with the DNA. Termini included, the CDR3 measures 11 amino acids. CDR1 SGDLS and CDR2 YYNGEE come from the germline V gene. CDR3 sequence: CASSVVWQGRI.

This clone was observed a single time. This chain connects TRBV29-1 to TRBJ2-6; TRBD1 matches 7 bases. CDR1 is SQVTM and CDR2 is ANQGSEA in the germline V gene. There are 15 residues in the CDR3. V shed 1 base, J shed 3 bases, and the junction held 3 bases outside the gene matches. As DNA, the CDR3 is TGCAGCGTTGAAGGACAGGGTGGTGGGGCCAACGTCCTGACTTTC. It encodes CSVEGQGGGANVLTF.

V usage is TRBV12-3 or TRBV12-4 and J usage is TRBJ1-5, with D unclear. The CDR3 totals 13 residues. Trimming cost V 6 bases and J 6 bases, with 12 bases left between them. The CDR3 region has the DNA TGTGCCAGCAGCGCTTGGCAGGTTCAGCCCCAGCATTTT. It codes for CASSAWQVQPQHF.

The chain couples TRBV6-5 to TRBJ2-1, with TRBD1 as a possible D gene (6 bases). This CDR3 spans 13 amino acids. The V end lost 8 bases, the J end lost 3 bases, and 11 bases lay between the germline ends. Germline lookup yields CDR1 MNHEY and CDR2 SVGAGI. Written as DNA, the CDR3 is TGTGCCAGCTGGGACATCTTCTACAATGAGCAGTTCTTC. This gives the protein CASWDIFYNEQFF.

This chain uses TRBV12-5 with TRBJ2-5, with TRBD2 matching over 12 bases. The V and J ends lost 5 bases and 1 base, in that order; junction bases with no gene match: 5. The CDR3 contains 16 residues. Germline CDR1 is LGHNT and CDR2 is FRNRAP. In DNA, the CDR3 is TGTGCTAGTGGTACCGGACTAGCGGGGCTCCAAGAGACCCAGTACTTC. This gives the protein CASGTGLAGLQETQYF.

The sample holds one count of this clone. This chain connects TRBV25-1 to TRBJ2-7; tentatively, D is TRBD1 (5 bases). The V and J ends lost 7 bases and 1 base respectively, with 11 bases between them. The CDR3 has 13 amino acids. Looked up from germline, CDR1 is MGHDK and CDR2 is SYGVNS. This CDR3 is CASKGRESYEQYF. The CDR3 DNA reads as TGTGCCAGCAAGGGGCGAGAATCCTACGAGCAGTACTTC.

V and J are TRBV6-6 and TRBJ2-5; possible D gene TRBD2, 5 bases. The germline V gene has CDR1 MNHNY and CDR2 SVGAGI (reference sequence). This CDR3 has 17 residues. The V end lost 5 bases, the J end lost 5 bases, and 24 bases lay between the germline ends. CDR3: CASSRSLGPTRGETQYF. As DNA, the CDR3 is TGTGCCAGCAGTCGAAGTCTCGGACCCACCAGAGGGGAGACCCAGTACTTC.

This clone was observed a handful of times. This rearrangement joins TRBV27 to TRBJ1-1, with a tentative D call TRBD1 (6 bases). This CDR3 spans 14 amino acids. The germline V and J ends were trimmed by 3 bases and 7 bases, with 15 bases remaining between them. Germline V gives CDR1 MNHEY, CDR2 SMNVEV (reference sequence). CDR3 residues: CASSLAQGLYEAFF. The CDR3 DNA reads TGTGCCAGCAGTTTGGCACAGGGCCTCTATGAAGCTTTCTTT.

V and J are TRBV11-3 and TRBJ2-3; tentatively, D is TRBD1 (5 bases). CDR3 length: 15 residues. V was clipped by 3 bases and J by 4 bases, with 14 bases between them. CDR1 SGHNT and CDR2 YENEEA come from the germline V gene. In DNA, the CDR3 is TGTGCCAGCAGCTTGCTCAGGGTAGAACCAGATACGCAGTATTTT. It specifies CASSLLRVEPDTQYF.

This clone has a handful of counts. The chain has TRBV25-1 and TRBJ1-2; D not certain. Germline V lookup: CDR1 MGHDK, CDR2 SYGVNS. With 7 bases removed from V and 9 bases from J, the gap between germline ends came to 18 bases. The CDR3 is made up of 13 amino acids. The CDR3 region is CASTESGGISYTF. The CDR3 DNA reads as TGTGCCAGCACCGAATCCGGAGGGATTAGCTACACCTTC.

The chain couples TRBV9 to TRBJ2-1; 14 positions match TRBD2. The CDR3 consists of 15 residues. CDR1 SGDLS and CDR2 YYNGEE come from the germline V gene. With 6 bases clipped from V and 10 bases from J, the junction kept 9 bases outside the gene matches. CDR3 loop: CASNLMGLAGDEQFF. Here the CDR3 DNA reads TGTGCCAGCAACCTAATGGGACTAGCGGGGGACGAGCAGTTCTTC.

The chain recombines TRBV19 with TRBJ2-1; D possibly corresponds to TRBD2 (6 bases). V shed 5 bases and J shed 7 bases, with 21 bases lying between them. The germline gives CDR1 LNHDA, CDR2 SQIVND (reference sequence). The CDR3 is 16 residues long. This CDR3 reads CASSVPGLVVRNEQFF. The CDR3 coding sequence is TGTGCCAGTAGTGTACCGGGACTGGTAGTGAGGAATGAGCAGTTCTTC.

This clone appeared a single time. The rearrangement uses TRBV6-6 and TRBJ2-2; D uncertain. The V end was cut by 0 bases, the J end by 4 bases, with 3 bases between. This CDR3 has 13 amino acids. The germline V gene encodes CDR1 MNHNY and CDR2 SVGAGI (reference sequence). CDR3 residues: CASSYSITGELFF. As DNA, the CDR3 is TGTGCCAGCAGTTACTCTATCACCGGGGAGCTGTTTTTT.

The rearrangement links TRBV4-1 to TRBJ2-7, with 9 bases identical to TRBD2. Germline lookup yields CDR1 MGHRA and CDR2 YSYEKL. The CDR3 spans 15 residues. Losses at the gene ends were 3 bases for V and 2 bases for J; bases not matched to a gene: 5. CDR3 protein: CASSHRLAEPYEQYF. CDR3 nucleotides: TGCGCCAGCAGCCACAGACTAGCGGAACCCTACGAGCAGTACTTC.

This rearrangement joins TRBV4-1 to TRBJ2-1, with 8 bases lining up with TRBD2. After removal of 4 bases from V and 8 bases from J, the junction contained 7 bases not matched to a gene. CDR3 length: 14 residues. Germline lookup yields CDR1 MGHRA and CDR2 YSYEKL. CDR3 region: CASSLLPGGDEQFF. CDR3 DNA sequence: TGCGCCAGCAGCCTTCTCCCGGGGGGGGATGAGCAGTTCTTC.

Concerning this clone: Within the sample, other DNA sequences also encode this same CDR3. CDR3 loop: CASSLTDYEQYF. CDR3 sequence (DNA): TGTGCCAGCAGCCTGACAGACTACGAGCAGTACTTC. The rearrangement uses TRBV7-2 and TRBJ2-7; tentatively, D is TRBD1 (5 bases). The CDR3 covers 12 residues. The ends were cut back, 5 bases at V and 3 bases at J, with 8 bases in the middle. The germline V gene has CDR1 SGHTA and CDR2 FQGNSA. Full variable domain (remainder filled in from reference TRBV7-2 and TRBJ2-7): GAGVSQSPSNKVTEKGKDVELRCDPISGHTALYWYRQSLGQGLEFLIYFQGNSAPDKSGLPSDRFSAERTGGSVSTLTIQRTQQEDSAVYLCASSLTDYEQYFGPGTRLTVT.

The CDR3 DNA follows: TGCGCCAGCAGTGACTTACAGGGCCCGGGTTACGAGCAGTACTTC. Encoded protein: CASSDLQGPGYEQYF. The V call is TRBV10-1, the J call TRBJ2-7, with D perhaps TRBD1 (6 bases). The V end was cut by 3 bases, the J end by 4 bases, with 16 bases between. Germline V gene sequence: CDR1 WNHNN, CDR2 SYGVQD (reference sequence). CDR3 size: 15 residues.

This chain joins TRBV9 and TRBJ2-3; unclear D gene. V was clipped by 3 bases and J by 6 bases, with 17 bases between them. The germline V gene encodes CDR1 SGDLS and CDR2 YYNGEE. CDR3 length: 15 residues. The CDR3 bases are TGTGCCAGCAGCGAGACAATTACCTCGATGGATACGCAGTATTTT. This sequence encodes CASSETITSMDTQYF. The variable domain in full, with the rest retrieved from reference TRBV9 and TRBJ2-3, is DSGVTQTPKHLITATGQRVTLRCSPRSGDLSVYWYQQSLDQGLQFLIQYYNGEERAKGNILERFSAQQFPDLHSELNLSSLELGDSALYFCASSETITSMDTQYFGPGTRLTVL.

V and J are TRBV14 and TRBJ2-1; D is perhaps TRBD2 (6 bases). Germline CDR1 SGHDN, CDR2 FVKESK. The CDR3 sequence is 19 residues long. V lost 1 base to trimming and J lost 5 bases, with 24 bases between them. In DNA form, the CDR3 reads TGTGCCAGCAGCCAAGCACAACCAACGATACTAGCCGCAGACAATGAGCAGTTCTTC. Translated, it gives CASSQAQPTILAADNEQFF.

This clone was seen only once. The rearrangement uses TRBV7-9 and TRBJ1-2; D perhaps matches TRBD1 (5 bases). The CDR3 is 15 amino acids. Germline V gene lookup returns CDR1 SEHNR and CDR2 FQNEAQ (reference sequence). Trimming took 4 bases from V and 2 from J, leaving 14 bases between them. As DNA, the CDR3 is TGTGCCAGCAGCTCCCCGTGGGGGGAGAACTATGGCTACACCTTC. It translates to CASSSPWGENYGYTF. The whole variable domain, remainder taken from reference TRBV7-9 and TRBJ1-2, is DTGVSQNPRHKITKRGQNVTFRCDPISEHNRLYWYRQTLGQGPEFLTYFQNEAQLEKSRLLSDRFSAERPKGSFSTLEIQRTEQGDSAMYLCASSSPWGENYGYTFGSGTRLTVV.

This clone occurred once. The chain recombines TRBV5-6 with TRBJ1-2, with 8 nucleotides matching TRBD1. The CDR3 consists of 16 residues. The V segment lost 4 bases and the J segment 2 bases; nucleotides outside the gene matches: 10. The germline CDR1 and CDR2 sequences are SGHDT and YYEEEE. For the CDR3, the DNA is TGTGCCAGCAGCCCCTGGACAGGGAGTATAAACTATGGCTACACCTTC. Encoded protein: CASSPWTGSINYGYTF.

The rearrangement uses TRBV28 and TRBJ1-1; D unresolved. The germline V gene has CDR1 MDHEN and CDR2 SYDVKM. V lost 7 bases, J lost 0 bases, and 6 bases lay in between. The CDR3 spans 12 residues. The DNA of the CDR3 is TGTGCCAGCAACGAGATGAACACTGAAGCTTTCTTT. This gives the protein CASNEMNTEAFF.

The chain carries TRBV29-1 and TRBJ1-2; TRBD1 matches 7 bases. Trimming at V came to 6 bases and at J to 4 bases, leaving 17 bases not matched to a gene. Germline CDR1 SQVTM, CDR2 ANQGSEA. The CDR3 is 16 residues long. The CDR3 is CSVWGDSPYFSYGYTF. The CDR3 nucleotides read TGCAGCGTCTGGGGGGACAGTCCCTATTTTTCCTATGGCTACACCTTC.

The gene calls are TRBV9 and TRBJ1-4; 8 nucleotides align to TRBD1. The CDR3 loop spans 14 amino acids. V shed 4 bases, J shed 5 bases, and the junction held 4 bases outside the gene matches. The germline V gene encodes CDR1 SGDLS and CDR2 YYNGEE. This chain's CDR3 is CASSFRTGNEKLFF. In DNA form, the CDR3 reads TGTGCCAGCAGCTTCCGGACAGGGAATGAAAAACTGTTTTTT.

The CDR3 sequence: CASSLFRSNTGELFF. CDR3 bases: TGTGCCAGCAGCTTATTCCGTTCTAACACCGGGGAGCTGTTTTTT. The chain employs TRBV7-8 and TRBJ2-2, with D unresolved. Germline values: CDR1 SGHVS, CDR2 FQNEAQ. There are 15 residues in the CDR3. V dropped 2 bases and J dropped 2 bases, with 9 bases sitting between them.

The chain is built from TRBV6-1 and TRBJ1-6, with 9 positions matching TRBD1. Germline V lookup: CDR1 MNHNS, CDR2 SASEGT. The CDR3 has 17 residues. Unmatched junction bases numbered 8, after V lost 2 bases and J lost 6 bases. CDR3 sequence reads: CASSERPRDRANSPLHF. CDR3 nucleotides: TGTGCCAGCAGTGAAAGGCCGAGGGACAGGGCTAATTCACCCCTCCACTTT.

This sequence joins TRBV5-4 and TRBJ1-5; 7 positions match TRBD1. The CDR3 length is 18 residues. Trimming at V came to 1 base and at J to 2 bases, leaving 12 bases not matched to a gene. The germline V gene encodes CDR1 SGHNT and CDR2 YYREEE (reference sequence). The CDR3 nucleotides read TGTGCCAGCAGCTTGTACAGGGGTTGGAAAGGGGGCAATCAGCCCCAGCATTTT. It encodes CASSLYRGWKGGNQPQHF.

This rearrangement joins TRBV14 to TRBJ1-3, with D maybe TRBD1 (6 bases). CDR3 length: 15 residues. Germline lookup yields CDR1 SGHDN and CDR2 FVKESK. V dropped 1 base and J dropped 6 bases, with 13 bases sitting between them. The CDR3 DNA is TGTGCCAGCAGCCAAGGAGGGGGTCATGAAAACACCATATATTTT. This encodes CASSQGGGHENTIYF. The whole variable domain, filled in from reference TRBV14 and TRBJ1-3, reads EAGVTQFPSHSVIEKGQTVTLRCDPISGHDNLYWYRRVMGKEIKFLLHFVKESKQDESGMPNNRFLAERTGGTYSTLKVQPAELEDSGVYFCASSQGGGHENTIYFGEGSWLTVV.

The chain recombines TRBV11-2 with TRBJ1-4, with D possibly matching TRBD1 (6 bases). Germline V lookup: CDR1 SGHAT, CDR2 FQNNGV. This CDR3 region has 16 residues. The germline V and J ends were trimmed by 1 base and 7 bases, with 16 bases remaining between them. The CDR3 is CASSLVSQGIGEKLFF. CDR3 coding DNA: TGTGCCAGCAGCTTAGTCTCTCAGGGGATTGGTGAAAAACTGTTTTTT.